Listed below are T cell receptor beta chains from one sample, sequenced in a study of OX40 agonist ivuxolimab in advanced cancers. Method: immunoSEQ multiplex PCR; TCRdb's copy keeps in-frame clones and lacks some. The sample includes approximately 90,000 clones, around 90% seen only once; the top ten take 1.5% to 2%. This material consisted of CD4+ or CD8+ T cells sorted from blood, taken in a trial of the OX40 agonist ivuxolimab. Every receptor here comes from an adult with an advanced solid tumor such as melanoma, head and neck, liver or kidney cancer. Each CDR3 is given with its conserved first and last residue.

V	J	CDR3
TRBV2	TRBJ2-5	CASSQETQYF
TRBV5-1	TRBJ2-3	CASSLSSPGQGLNTQYF
TRBV28	TRBJ1-3	CASSSGQGRNTIYF
TRBV5-4	TRBJ2-3	CASSQDSGLAGTDTQYF
TRBV19	TRBJ1-5	CASSINLNQPQHF
TRBV2	TRBJ1-1	CASSGGTGGLGAFF
TRBV7-9	TRBJ1-1	CASSFAPNTEAFF
TRBV27	TRBJ2-1	CASSNLGAPSPEQFF
TRBV7-3	TRBJ2-5	CASSPDRQETQYF
TRBV10-3	TRBJ2-4	CATRQENIQYF
TRBV27	TRBJ2-7	CASSFRQGAYEQYF
TRBV6-1	TRBJ2-7	CASFTGPPYEQYF
TRBV19	TRBJ2-1	CASSKLAGVSYNEQFF
TRBV7-2	TRBJ2-3	CAGRPLGTDTQYF
TRBV7-9	TRBJ2-7	CASSSSEGLAGQTYEQYF
TRBV19	TRBJ1-1	CASSTLQGGAEAFF
TRBV27	TRBJ2-7	CASSTGQGLYEQYF
TRBV27	TRBJ1-1	CASSLARGTEAFF
TRBV6-5	TRBJ1-4	CASSLEGTNEKLFF
TRBV12-1	TRBJ1-5	CASSVQGLINQPQHF
TRBV10-2	TRBJ2-1	CASTSYNEQFF
TRBV5-1	TRBJ1-5	CASSLGQSNQPQHF
TRBV7-9	TRBJ2-1	CASSADFGEQFF
TRBV7-2	TRBJ2-2	CASSLVVRTGELFF
TRBV28	TRBJ1-2	CASSFRYGYTF
TRBV5-1	TRBJ2-2	CASSLLGADTGELFF
TRBV5-1	TRBJ2-3	CASSLEGTRTDTQYF
TRBV4-1	TRBJ2-7	CASSQVPSGQYEQYF
TRBV7-2	TRBJ2-3	CASSPSQGTDTQYF
TRBV6-5	TRBJ2-5	CASSYSTGGETQYF
TRBV28	TRBJ1-2	CASESGGGEIGGYTF
TRBV2	TRBJ2-5	CASGIDRGQETQYF
TRBV5-1	TRBJ2-5	CASSLYTGETQYF
TRBV19	TRBJ1-2	CASKSGDILGGGYTF
TRBV6-4	TRBJ2-2	CASSEEAGGNTGELFF
TRBV4-3	TRBJ2-3	CASSQTPVWLGADTQYF
TRBV19	TRBJ2-1	CASKAGGPRMDEQFF
TRBV7-3	TRBJ2-1	CASSLIGRDSYNEQFF
TRBV19	TRBJ1-4	CASSNDRGNEKLFF
TRBV7-9	TRBJ2-3	CASSLAPLAVTDTQYF
TRBV7-2	TRBJ2-7	CASSLGPLYEQYF
TRBV30	TRBJ2-5	CAWSVLGETQYF
TRBV5-6	TRBJ2-2	CASSLGRGRAGELFF
TRBV11-2	TRBJ1-1	CASSGTAFKGAFF
TRBV30	TRBJ2-3	CAWDRGVNTQYF
TRBV6-5	TRBJ1-5	CASGTNSNQPQHF
TRBV2	TRBJ2-6	CASRRGDSGANVLTF
TRBV19	TRBJ2-3	CASGTSGSTDTQYF
TRBV5-6	TRBJ2-5	CASSPPLEETQYF
TRBV6-5	TRBJ2-1	CASTLAASYNEQFF